The TCR beta chain under discussion was sequenced for a study of shared clonotypes between healthy human individuals (dated by TCRdb to about 2020). Context from the whole study: The cohort comprised a couple of women and a few men aged 18 to 49 years. Per donor, three plates each were used for CD4 naive and CD4 memory, two for CD8 naive, and one for CD8 memory. Blood TCR repertoires of about five healthy adults were deeply sequenced to estimate repertoire size and the extent of clonotype sharing between individuals. Different laboratories and diverse techniques were used to prepare libraries and sequence TCR repertoires, to increase sequencing depth and limit assay-specific biases. Per donor, leukapheresis produced somewhere between about 0.9 and 9 billion PBMCs. Broad study findings and their caveats: Rarefaction of sorted-subset datasets indicated incomplete sequencing despite the large sequencing depth. Sampling was restricted to blood, and TCR repertoires in tissues likely differ from the TCR repertoires found in blood. Because the study included a small number of donors, the genetic and exposure-history diversity represented was limited. Pairwise subsampling indicated that sequencing depth was expected to affect the degree of clonotype sharing among donors. Naive subsets generally had larger estimated clonotype richness than memory subsets did. Across four donors, around 5.4% of naive CD4, 3% to 3.5% of naive CD8, 2.3% of memory CD4, and 0.3% to 0.45% of memory CD8 clonotypes were shared. Compared with non-shared clonotypes, the clonotypes found in all four sorted-subset donors had higher generation probabilities.

V lost 3 bases and J lost 3 bases, and the count of bases not matched to a germline gene is 3. The CDR3 starts with the cysteine, ends with the phenylalanine, and has 14 residues. Here the CDR3 DNA is all that survives: 42 bases in frame from base 1. The germline V gene sets CDR1 to MDHEN and CDR2 to SYDVKM. CD8 naive samples were obtained by positive selection for CCR7 among CD45RO-negative cells, yielding a CD45RA+CCR7+ population from which TemRA cells were excluded. Donors were healthy HIV-negative adults with no recently reported acute infections or vaccinations. Every donor was a Caucasian adult residing in Nashville, Tennessee, USA. Blood was collected by leukapheresis, and PBMCs were isolated by Ficoll-Histopaque density gradient centrifugation and then cryopreserved in liquid nitrogen vapor phase. Analytical flow cytometry was used to check the purity and quantity of each magnetically sorted T cell population. From each sorted fraction, genomic DNA was isolated and quantified by UV absorbance on a Nanodrop 2000c.

Using the deep immunoSEQ assay, multiplex PCR amplified TCR CDR3 regions from genomic DNA. Extracted genomic DNA from each cell subset was distributed evenly across all wells of several immunoSEQ 96-well plates, and each plate was treated as a replicate. For sorted subsets, approximately 210 ng genomic DNA, equal to tens of thousands of T cell genomes, was loaded into each replicate PCR. The purified libraries were quantified using a Qubit 3.0 fluorometer, sized with a Bioanalyzer 2100, and then quantified again using the KAPA Library Quantification kit. Every immunoSEQ 96-well plate was sequenced on a dedicated single-read 150-cycle Illumina NextSeq 550 flow cell. In the source study's methods: Because only junctional sequences without quality scores were contained in the immunoSEQ output, filtering matching that applied to full-length reads could not be performed. To assign V/J genes and CDR3, sequences were annotated using PyIR, a Python wrapper for IgBLAST v1.9, with IMGT germline references. Any read was removed if the V/J assignment was weak (E-value above 1e-6), the CDR3 was missing, or the read contained stop codons, out-of-frame junctions, or ambiguous translated residues. A V3J clonotype was defined by an identical inferred V gene, J gene, and CDR3 amino acid sequence. Percentage overlap between repertoires was calculated by dividing the number of shared unique clonotypes by the size of the smaller repertoire. Richness of each repertoire was evaluated using RTK rarefaction, the Chao1 estimator, and Recon v2.1 estimates of unobserved clonotypes. Generation probabilities were computed with OLGA for all TCRbeta clonotypes obtained by the gDNA method from a few donors. The table comes from immuneACCESS by way of TCRdb, which keeps in-frame sequences with V and J called. Part of the clones is missing from these tables; in studies checked, under half for an unresolved V gene and the rest for unknown reasons. Clone size and V and J calls were adopted from that table, with D and trimming inferred from the DNA. In this sample the table shows over 2,000,000 clones, just under 95% of which occur a single time. In total, the top ten clones hold under 2% of the sample.

With regard to this clone: The specificity of this receptor is unknown. Per-nucleotide qualities are absent, and no much larger clonotype sits a single base away. Distinct nucleotide sequences in the sample also encode this CDR3.

Sequenced sample: naive CD8+ T cells from PBMCs. Sample cell subset or site, as interpreted from the label and publication: CD45RA+CCR7+. The chain uses TRBV28 and TRBJ2-7; 9 of the junction bases match TRBD1. The sequence was obtained from a man aged 18 to 30 in good health. Some clones in this sample may be carry-over from other donors' samples. The CDR3 protein is CASSFGTGSYEQYF. Here is the DNA: TGTGCCAGCAGTTTTGGGACAGGGAGCTACGAGCAGTACTTC.